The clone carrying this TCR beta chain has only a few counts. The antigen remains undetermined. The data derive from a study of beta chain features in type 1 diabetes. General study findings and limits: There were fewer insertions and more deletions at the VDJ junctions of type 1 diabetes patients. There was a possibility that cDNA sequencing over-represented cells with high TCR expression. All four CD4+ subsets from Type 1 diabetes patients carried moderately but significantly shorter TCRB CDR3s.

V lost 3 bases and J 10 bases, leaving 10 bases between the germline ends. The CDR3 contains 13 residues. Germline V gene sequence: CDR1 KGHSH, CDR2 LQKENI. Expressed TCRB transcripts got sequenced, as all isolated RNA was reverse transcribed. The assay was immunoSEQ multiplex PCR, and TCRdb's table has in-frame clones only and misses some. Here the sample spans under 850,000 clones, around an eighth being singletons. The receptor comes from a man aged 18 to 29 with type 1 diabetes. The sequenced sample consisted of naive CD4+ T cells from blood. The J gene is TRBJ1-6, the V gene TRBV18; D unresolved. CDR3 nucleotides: TGTGCCAGCTCACCTTCCGTTGGATCACCCCTCCACTTT. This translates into CASSPSVGSPLHF.